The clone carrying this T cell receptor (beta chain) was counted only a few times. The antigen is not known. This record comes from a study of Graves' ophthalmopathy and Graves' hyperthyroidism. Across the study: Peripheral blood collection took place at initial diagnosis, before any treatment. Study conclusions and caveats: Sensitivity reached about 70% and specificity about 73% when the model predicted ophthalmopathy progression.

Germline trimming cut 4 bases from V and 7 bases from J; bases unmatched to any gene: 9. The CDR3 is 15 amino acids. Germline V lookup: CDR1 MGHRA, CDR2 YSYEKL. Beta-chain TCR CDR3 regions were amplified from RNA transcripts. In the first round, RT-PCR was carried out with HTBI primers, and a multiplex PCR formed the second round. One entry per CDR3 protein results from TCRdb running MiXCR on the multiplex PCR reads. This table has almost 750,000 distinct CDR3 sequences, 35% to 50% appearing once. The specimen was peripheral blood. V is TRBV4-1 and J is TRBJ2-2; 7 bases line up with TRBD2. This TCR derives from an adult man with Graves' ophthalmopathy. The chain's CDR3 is CASSPGWGGGGELFF. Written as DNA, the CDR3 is TGCGCCAGCAGCCCCGGTTGGGGGGGTGGCGGGGAGCTGTTTTTT.